Each of the 18 T cell receptor beta chains below was sequenced from the same sample in a study of T cell responses to AZD1222 COVID-19 vaccine. TCRdb keeps only in-frame clones here, not all; method: immunoSEQ multiplex PCR. Of over 100,000 clones listed, about 88% are singletons. The sample in question was peripheral blood, obtained on day 0 of AZD1222 vaccination. The receptors shown here come from an adult in good health.

The chain uses TRBV10-1 and TRBJ2-5; D might be TRBD2 (6 bases). The CDR3 contains 15 residues. Trimming left V 0 bases short and J 1 base short, with 9 bases between. Germline values: CDR1 WNHNN, CDR2 SYGVQD (reference sequence). CDR3 nucleotide sequence: TGCGCCAGCAGTGAGTCGGGTAGCGGCCAAGAGACCCAGTACTTC. Translation: CASSESGSGQETQYF.

This clone was detected a few times. The rearrangement uses TRBV7-9 and TRBJ1-2; 8 bases line up with TRBD1. The length of the CDR3 is 17 residues. V trimming: 1 base; J trimming: 8 bases; junction bases outside the gene matches: 15. Germline assignment: CDR1 SEHNR and CDR2 FQNEAQ (reference sequence). The CDR3 reads CASSLGAQGVFFLGYTF. The CDR3 DNA is TGTGCCAGCAGCTTAGGTGCACAGGGGGTTTTCTTCCTAGGCTACACCTTC.

In its sample, this clone was seen a few times. V usage is TRBV7-9 and J usage is TRBJ2-3; D is undetermined. This CDR3 has 15 amino acids. Trimming left V 5 bases short and J 6 bases short, with 18 bases between. Germline V CDR1 and CDR2: SEHNR, FQNEAQ (reference sequence). CDR3 region: CASSPLLGPRDTQYF. Written as DNA, the CDR3 is TGTGCCAGCAGCCCCCTCTTAGGCCCGCGGGATACGCAGTATTTT.

The V call is TRBV19, the J call TRBJ1-2, with 8 bases matching TRBD1. V dropped 5 bases and J dropped 2; count of bases not matched to a gene: 4. Germline V lookup: CDR1 LNHDA, CDR2 SQIVND (reference sequence). The CDR3 extends over 14 amino acids. The CDR3 coding sequence is TGTGCCAGTAGTCCCCGACAGGGGAACTATGGCTACACCTTC. Protein product: CASSPRQGNYGYTF.

In DNA, the CDR3 is TGTGCCAGCAGTTATAGGGGACTAGCCCTCAATGAGCAGTTCTTC. It is translated as CASSYRGLALNEQFF. V is TRBV6-2 or TRBV6-3 and J is TRBJ2-1; TRBD2 aligns across 9 bases. The germline CDR1 and CDR2 sequences are MNHEY and SVGEGT. The CDR3 covers 15 residues. J gave up 6 bases and V 3 bases, and 6 bases lay outside the gene matches.

The chain recombines TRBV9 with TRBJ2-3; D unresolved. CDR3 length: 14 residues. The germline CDR1 and CDR2 sequences are SGDLS and YYNGEE. Trimming took off 4 bases at V and 5 bases at J, with 14 bases between the two ends. CDR3 coding DNA: TGTGCCAGCAGCCTCAGGCGTTTGGGAGATACGCAGTATTTT. Translation: CASSLRRLGDTQYF. Full variable domain (missing parts from reference TRBV9 and TRBJ2-3): DSGVTQTPKHLITATGQRVTLRCSPRSGDLSVYWYQQSLDQGLQFLIQYYNGEERAKGNILERFSAQQFPDLHSELNLSSLELGDSALYFCASSLRRLGDTQYFGPGTRLTVL.

The chain employs TRBV7-8 and TRBJ2-1; 10 nucleotides align to TRBD2. CDR1 and CDR2 from the germline V gene are SGHVS and FQNEAQ. The CDR3 is 14 amino acids. V trimming: 5 bases; J trimming: 8 bases; junction bases outside the gene matches: 6. The CDR3 nucleotides read TGTGCCAGCAGCATGGGACTAGCGCTCGATGAGCAGTTCTTC. It translates to CASSMGLALDEQFF.

The chain links TRBV30 to TRBJ1-5; D not certain. V dropped 0 bases and J dropped 3 bases, with 6 bases sitting between them. The CDR3 sequence is 13 residues long. CDR1 and CDR2 from the germline V gene are GTSNPN and SVGIG (reference sequence). The CDR3 protein is CAWSVRSNQPQHF. CDR3 DNA sequence: TGTGCCTGGAGTGTACGCTCCAATCAGCCCCAGCATTTT. The full variable domain, completed using reference TRBV30 and TRBJ1-5, is SQTIHQWPATLVQPVGSPLSLECTVEGTSNPNLYWYRQAAGRGLQLLFYSVGIGQISSEVPQNLSASRPQDRQFILSSKKLLLSDSGFYLCAWSVRSNQPQHFGDGTRLSIL.

The chain employs TRBV13 and TRBJ2-7, with D unclear. This CDR3 has 13 amino acids. V was trimmed by 3 bases and J by 3 bases, leaving 9 bases between them. The germline V gene encodes CDR1 PRHDT and CDR2 FYEKMQ (reference sequence). The CDR3 nucleotides read TGTGCCAGCAGCTTGCGACTTGGCTACGAGCAGTACTTC. Translation gives CASSLRLGYEQYF.

A few counts support this clone. The rearrangement joins TRBV6-5 to TRBJ1-1; D is possibly TRBD1 (6 bases). From germline, CDR1 is MNHEY and CDR2 SVGAGI. Trimming shortened V by 10 bases and J by 4 bases, and 16 bases separated the two germline ends. The CDR3 covers 13 residues. As DNA, the CDR3 is TGTGCCACTAGACCGCAGGGGATCACTGAAGCTTTCTTT. It encodes CATRPQGITEAFF.

This clone was observed a handful of times. The chain has TRBV10-1 and TRBJ2-7; 8 nucleotides agree with TRBD1. With 8 bases clipped from V and 7 bases from J, the junction kept 7 bases outside the gene matches. The germline CDR1 and CDR2 sequences are WNHNN and SYGVQD (reference sequence). This CDR3 has 12 residues. The CDR3: CASGTGGDEQYF. CDR3 sequence (DNA): TGCGCCAGCGGAACAGGGGGTGATGAGCAGTACTTC.

The J gene is TRBJ2-4, the V gene TRBV27, with a weak D call TRBD2 (6 bases). The CDR3 totals 14 residues. Trimming cost V 6 bases and J 4 bases, with 13 bases left between them. The germline V gene encodes CDR1 MNHEY and CDR2 SMNVEV (reference sequence). The CDR3 protein is CASSPGTFKNIQYF. The CDR3 nucleotides read TGTGCCAGCAGCCCCGGGACTTTTAAAAACATTCAGTACTTC.

V usage is TRBV29-1 and J usage is TRBJ2-6, with D possibly matching TRBD1 (5 bases). This CDR3 spans 17 amino acids. Germline values: CDR1 SQVTM, CDR2 ANQGSEA. V was shortened by 3 bases and J by 0 bases, with 15 bases between the two germline ends. The CDR3 DNA is TGCAGCGTTGATTCAGGGTCCCTTAGCTCTGGGGCCAACGTCCTGACTTTC. It yields the protein CSVDSGSLSSGANVLTF.

CDR3 nucleotide sequence: TGTGCCACCGGGACAGGGGGTAAGGGTGAGCAGTTCTTC. Its translation is CATGTGGKGEQFF. This sequence joins TRBV10-3 and TRBJ2-1; 11 bases line up with TRBD1. This CDR3 region has 13 residues. Trimming removed 10 bases from V and 9 bases from J; junction bases left unmatched: 8. Looked up from germline, CDR1 is ENHRY and CDR2 is SYGVKD.

The J gene is TRBJ1-4, the V gene TRBV5-4; 11 bases are a match to TRBD1. The J segment lost 6 bases and the V segment lost 3 bases, leaving 7 bases of the junction unmatched. This CDR3 is built from 16 residues. Germline loops: CDR1 SGHNT, CDR2 YYREEE (reference sequence). CDR3 DNA: TGTGCCAGCAGCTCGAGGGCGGACAGGGGGCATGAAAAACTGTTTTTT. It encodes CASSSRADRGHEKLFF. Full variable domain (missing parts from reference TRBV5-4 and TRBJ1-4): ETGVTQSPTHLIKTRGQQVTLRCSSQSGHNTVSWYQQALGQGPQFIFQYYREEENGRGNFPPRFSGLQFPNYSSELNVNALELDDSALYLCASSSRADRGHEKLFFGSGTQLSVL.

The rearrangement joins TRBV28 to TRBJ1-2, with 9 positions matching TRBD1. This CDR3 contains 17 residues. CDR1 is MDHEN, CDR2 SYDVKM, per germline. V lost 2 bases and J lost 3; bases outside the gene matches: 10. The CDR3: CASSLAGGTGQDYGYTF. CDR3 coding DNA: TGTGCCAGCAGTTTAGCGGGGGGGACAGGGCAGGACTATGGCTACACCTTC.

The chain is built from TRBV9 and TRBJ2-7, with unresolved D. Germline CDR1 is SGDLS and CDR2 is YYNGEE. V was clipped by 2 bases and J by 2 bases, with 14 bases between them. The CDR3 runs 15 residues. The CDR3 sequence: CASSVGPKGPYEQYF. The DNA for the CDR3 is TGTGCCAGCAGCGTTGGCCCCAAAGGGCCCTACGAGCAGTACTTC. The complete variable domain, with remaining parts taken from reference TRBV9 and TRBJ2-7, reads DSGVTQTPKHLITATGQRVTLRCSPRSGDLSVYWYQQSLDQGLQFLIQYYNGEERAKGNILERFSAQQFPDLHSELNLSSLELGDSALYFCASSVGPKGPYEQYFGPGTRLTVT.

This rearrangement joins TRBV2 to TRBJ1-2; D remains ambiguous. CDR1 is SNHLY, CDR2 FYNNEI, per germline. CDR3 length: 13 residues. Trimming left V 6 bases short and J 0 bases short, with 8 bases between. CDR3 coding DNA: TGTGCCAGCAGCGGGATGTCTAACTATGGCTACACCTTC. As protein: CASSGMSNYGYTF. The whole variable domain, filled in from reference TRBV2 and TRBJ1-2, reads EPEVTQTPSHQVTQMGQEVILRCVPISNHLYFYWYRQILGQKVEFLVSFYNNEISEKSEIFDDQFSVERPDGSNFTLKIRSTKLEDSAMYFCASSGMSNYGYTFGSGTRLTVV.